This TCR beta chain was sequenced for a study of T cells after yellow fever vaccination. The V end was cut by 2 bases, the J end by 8 bases, with 9 bases between. The CDR3 is 13 residues long. TCRdb redid the calling of the 5' RACE reads with MiXCR, one entry per CDR3 protein. The sample yields fewer than 650,000 distinct CDR3 sequences, about a fifth seen once. This clonotype came up a few times. The receptor comes from a man aged 18 to 29 who received the YFV17D yellow fever vaccine. The sequencing here drew on PBMCs, taken roughly 23 days after the first yellow fever vaccination. V gene TRBV12-3 or TRBV12-4 combines with J gene TRBJ1-4; no clear D gene. The CDR3 is CASSLQEWEKLFF. The CDR3 DNA follows: TGTGCCAGCAGTTTACAGGAATGGGAAAAACTGTTTTTT.